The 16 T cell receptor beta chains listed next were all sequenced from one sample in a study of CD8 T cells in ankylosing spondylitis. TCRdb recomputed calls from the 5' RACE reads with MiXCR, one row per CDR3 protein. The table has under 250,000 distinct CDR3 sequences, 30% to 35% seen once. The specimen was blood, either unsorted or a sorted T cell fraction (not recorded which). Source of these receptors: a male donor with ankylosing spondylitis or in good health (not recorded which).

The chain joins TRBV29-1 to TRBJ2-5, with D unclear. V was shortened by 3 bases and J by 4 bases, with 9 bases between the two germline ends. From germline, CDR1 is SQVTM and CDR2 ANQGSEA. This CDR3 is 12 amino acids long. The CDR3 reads CSVDLGRETQYF. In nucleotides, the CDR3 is TGCAGCGTTGACCTGGGAAGAGAGACCCAGTACTTC.

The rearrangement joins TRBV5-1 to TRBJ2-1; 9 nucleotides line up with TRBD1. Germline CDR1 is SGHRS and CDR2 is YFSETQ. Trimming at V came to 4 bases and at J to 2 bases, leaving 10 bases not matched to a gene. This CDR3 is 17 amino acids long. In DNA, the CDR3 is TGCGCCAGCAGCCTCCGCGGACAGGGGATCGCCTACAATGAGCAGTTCTTC. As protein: CASSLRGQGIAYNEQFF.

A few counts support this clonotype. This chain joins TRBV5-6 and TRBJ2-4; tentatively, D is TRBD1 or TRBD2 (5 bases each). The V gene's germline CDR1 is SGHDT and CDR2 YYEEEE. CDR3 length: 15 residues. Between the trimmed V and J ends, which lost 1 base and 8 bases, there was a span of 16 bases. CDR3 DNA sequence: TGTGCCAGCAGCTTGTCCCACGGCCAGGGAGACATTCAGTACTTC. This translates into CASSLSHGQGDIQYF.

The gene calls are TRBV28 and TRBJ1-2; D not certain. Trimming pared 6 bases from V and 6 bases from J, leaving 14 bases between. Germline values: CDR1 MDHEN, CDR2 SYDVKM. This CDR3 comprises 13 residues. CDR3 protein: CASSPDPAHGYTF. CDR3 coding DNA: TGTGCCAGCAGCCCCGACCCCGCCCATGGCTACACCTTC.

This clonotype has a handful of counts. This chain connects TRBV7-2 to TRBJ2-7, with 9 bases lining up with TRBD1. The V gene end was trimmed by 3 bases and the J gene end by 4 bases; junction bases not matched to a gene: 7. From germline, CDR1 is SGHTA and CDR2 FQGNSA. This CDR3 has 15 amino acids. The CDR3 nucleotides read TGTGCCAGCAGCTTTCGGACAGGGGCAACATACGAGCAGTACTTC. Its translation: CASSFRTGATYEQYF.

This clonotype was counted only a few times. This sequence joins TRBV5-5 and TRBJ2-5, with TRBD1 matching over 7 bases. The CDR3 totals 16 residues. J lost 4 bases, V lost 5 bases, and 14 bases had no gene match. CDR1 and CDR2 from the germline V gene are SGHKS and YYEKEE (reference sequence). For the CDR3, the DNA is TGTGCCAGCAGATCAGGGGGTGGTATAGGCGCAGAGACCCAGTACTTC. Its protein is CASRSGGGIGAETQYF.

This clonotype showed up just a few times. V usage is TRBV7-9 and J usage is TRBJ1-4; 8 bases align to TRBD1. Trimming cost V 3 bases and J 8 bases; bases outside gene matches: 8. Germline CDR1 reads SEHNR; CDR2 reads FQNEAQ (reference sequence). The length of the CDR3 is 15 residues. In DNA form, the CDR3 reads TGTGCCAGCAGCTTCTACCGGGACAGGCGAGAAAAACTGTTTTTT. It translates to CASSFYRDRREKLFF.

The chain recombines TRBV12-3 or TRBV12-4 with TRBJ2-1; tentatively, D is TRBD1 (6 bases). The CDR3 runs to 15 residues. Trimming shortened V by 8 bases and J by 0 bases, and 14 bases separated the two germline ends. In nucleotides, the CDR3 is TGTGCCAGCGGTCCGGACAGCAGCTCCTACAATGAGCAGTTCTTC. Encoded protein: CASGPDSSSYNEQFF.

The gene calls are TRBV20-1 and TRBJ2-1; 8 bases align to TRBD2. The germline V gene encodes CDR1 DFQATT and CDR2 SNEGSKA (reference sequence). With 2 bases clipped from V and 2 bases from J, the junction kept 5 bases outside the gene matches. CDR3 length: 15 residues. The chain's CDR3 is CSARIAGRTYNEQFF. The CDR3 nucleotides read TGCAGTGCTAGAATAGCGGGGCGAACCTACAATGAGCAGTTCTTC.

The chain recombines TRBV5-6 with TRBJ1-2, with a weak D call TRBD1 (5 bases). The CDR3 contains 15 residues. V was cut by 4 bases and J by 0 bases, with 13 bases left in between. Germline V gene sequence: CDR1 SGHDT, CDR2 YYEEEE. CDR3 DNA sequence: TGTGCCAGCAGCATCCGGGACGTTACTAACTATGGCTACACCTTC. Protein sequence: CASSIRDVTNYGYTF.

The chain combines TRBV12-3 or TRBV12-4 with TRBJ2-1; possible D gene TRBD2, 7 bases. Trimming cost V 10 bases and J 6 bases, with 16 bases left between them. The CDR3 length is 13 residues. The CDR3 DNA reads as TGTGCCACCCTGAACGGGGGGCGCAATGAGCAGTTCTTC. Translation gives CATLNGGRNEQFF.

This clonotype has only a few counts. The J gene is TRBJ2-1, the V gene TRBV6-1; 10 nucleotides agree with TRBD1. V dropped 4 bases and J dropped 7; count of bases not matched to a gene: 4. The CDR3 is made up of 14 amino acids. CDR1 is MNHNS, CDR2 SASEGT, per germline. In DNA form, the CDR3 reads TGTGCCAGCAGTGGGGGACAGGGGAGGAATGAGCAGTTCTTC. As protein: CASSGGQGRNEQFF.

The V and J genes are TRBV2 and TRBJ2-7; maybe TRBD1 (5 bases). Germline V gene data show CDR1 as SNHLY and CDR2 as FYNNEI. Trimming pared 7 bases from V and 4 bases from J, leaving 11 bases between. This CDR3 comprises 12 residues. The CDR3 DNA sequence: TGTGCCAGCACCGCCGACAGTTACGAGCAGTACTTC. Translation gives CASTADSYEQYF.

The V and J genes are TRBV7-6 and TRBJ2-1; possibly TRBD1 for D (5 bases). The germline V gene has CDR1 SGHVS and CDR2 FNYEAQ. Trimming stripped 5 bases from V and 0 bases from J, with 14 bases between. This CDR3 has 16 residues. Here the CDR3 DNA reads TGTGCCAGCAGCCACCGTGGGGCAGTCTCCTACAATGAGCAGTTCTTC. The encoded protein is CASSHRGAVSYNEQFF.

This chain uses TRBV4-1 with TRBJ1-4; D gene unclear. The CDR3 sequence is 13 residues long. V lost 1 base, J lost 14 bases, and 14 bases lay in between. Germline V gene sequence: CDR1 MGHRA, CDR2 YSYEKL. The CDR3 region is CASSQVIEKLLFF. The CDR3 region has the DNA TGCGCCAGCAGCCAAGTAATCGAAAAACTGCTGTTTTTT.

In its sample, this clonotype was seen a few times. The CDR3 bases are TGCAGTGGGCAGGGCCCTGTTGGGGAGCAGTACTTC. Residues: CSGQGPVGEQYF. The J gene is TRBJ2-7, the V gene TRBV20-1, with a possible D match to TRBD1 (5 bases). Germline loops: CDR1 DFQATT, CDR2 SNEGSKA (reference sequence). CDR3 length: 12 residues. Trimming shortened V by 7 bases and J by 7 bases, and 17 bases separated the two germline ends.